This T cell receptor beta chain was obtained from a study of beta chain features in type 1 diabetes. The ends were cut back, 0 bases at V and 2 bases at J, with 8 bases in the middle. Germline V CDR1 and CDR2: SGHRS, YFSETQ. The CDR3 is made up of 14 amino acids. This clone appeared a few times. The antigen is unknown. The study reverse transcribed the entire isolated RNA, so it sequenced expressed TCRB transcripts. Produced via immunoSEQ multiplex PCR; TCRdb's table is partial and in-frame only. Of about 650,000 clones in the sample, around 11% are singletons; the top ten hold 0.095% to 0.15%. Study-level results: Using cDNA template may skew counts toward highly expressing activated cells. The study found that naive, central memory and Treg TCRB repertoires appeared more similar in patients than in healthy donors. Type 1 diabetes patients showed a moderate but significant shortening of TCRB CDR3s in all four CD4+ subsets.

This TCR derives from a man aged 25-45 years with type 1 diabetes. The chain combines TRBV5-1 with TRBJ2-5; D may be TRBD1 (5 bases). Sequenced sample: naive CD4+ T cells from blood. The DNA for the CDR3 is TGCGCCAGCAGCTTGGACAGGTCACAAGAGACCCAGTACTTC. The encoded protein is CASSLDRSQETQYF.